A single sample gave rise to the 29 T cell receptor beta chains below, sequenced in a study of OX40 agonist ivuxolimab in advanced cancers. Profiled with immunoSEQ multiplex PCR; TCRdb holds only in-frame clones, not every one. The table shows about 69,000 clones, with roughly 90% occurring only once. Specimen: CD4+ or CD8+ T cells sorted from blood, collected in a trial of the OX40 agonist ivuxolimab. The receptors here all came from an adult with an advanced solid tumor such as melanoma, head and neck, liver or kidney cancer.

The rearrangement links TRBV5-1 to TRBJ2-7; the D is unclear. Germline assignment: CDR1 SGHRS and CDR2 YFSETQ. The CDR3 totals 14 residues. V was shortened by 4 bases and J by 0 bases, with 11 bases between the two germline ends. The CDR3 coding sequence is TGCGCCAGCAGCGCAATGTGGGGCTCCTACGAGCAGTACTTC. Protein: CASSAMWGSYEQYF.

The rearrangement joins TRBV27 to TRBJ1-1; no firm D call. This CDR3 spans 13 amino acids. V was trimmed by 4 bases and J by 11 bases, leaving 17 bases between them. Germline V gene data show CDR1 as MNHEY and CDR2 as SMNVEV (reference sequence). CDR3: CASSSPLGSRAFF. The CDR3 DNA is TGTGCCAGCAGTTCCCCCTTAGGGTCCCGGGCTTTCTTT.

The V gene is TRBV5-1, the J gene TRBJ2-2, with 7 bases identical to TRBD2. J was trimmed by 9 bases and V by 0 bases; bases with no gene match: 8. Germline CDR1 and CDR2: SGHRS and YFSETQ. CDR3 size: 15 residues. For the CDR3, the DNA is TGCGCCAGCAGCTTGGCGGCTAGCGGAGATAGGGAGCTGTTTTTT. This translates into CASSLAASGDRELFF.

The chain employs TRBV7-1 and TRBJ2-6, with no clear D. TRBV7-1 has ORF status, its function being uncertain. Trimming cost V 4 bases and J 3 bases, with 16 bases left between them. The CDR3 is 17 residues long. The CDR3 reads CASSLQASVYGANVLTF. As DNA, the CDR3 is TGTGCCAGCAGCTTGCAAGCTTCCGTCTATGGGGCCAACGTCCTGACTTTC.

V and J are TRBV30 and TRBJ2-1, with D hard to call. In germline, CDR1 is GTSNPN, CDR2 SVGIG (reference sequence). CDR3 length equals 10 residues. V lost 1 base, J lost 8 bases, and 3 bases lay in between. This chain's CDR3 is CAWSGHEQFF. CDR3 nucleotides: TGTGCCTGGAGTGGCCATGAGCAGTTCTTC.

A single count supports this clone. This chain connects TRBV6-5 to TRBJ2-1, with TRBD1 matching over 11 bases. Germline assignment: CDR1 MNHEY and CDR2 SVGAGI. The CDR3 loop spans 14 amino acids. J was trimmed by 4 bases and V by 6 bases; bases with no gene match: 2. CDR3 loop: CASRRDRGYNEQFF. CDR3 in DNA: TGTGCCAGCAGAAGGGACAGGGGGTACAATGAGCAGTTCTTC.

The chain couples TRBV5-8 to TRBJ2-1; the D gene is possibly TRBD2 (5 bases). V dropped 3 bases and J dropped 0 bases, with 10 bases sitting between them. Germline lookup yields CDR1 SGHTS and CDR2 YDEGEE. CDR3 length: 15 residues. The CDR3 loop is CASSSTGSSYNEQFF. The CDR3 nucleotides are TGTGCCAGCAGCTCAACGGGGAGCTCCTACAATGAGCAGTTCTTC.

The chain carries TRBV6-1 and TRBJ2-3; tentatively, D is TRBD1 (6 bases). This CDR3 region has 17 residues. Trimming cost V 3 bases and J 3 bases, with 19 bases left between them. From germline, CDR1 is MNHNS and CDR2 SASEGT. The CDR3 loop reads CASSDVGGAGLTDTQYF. CDR3 DNA sequence: TGTGCCAGCAGTGATGTTGGGGGCGCAGGGTTGACAGATACGCAGTATTTT.

V is TRBV28 and J is TRBJ1-5, with D perhaps TRBD1 (5 bases). Germline V lookup: CDR1 MDHEN, CDR2 SYDVKM. Trimming cost V 7 bases and J 7 bases, with 14 bases left between them. This CDR3 comprises 13 residues. In DNA form, the CDR3 reads TGTGCCAGCACCACTTCAGGGTGGCAGCCCCAGCATTTT. It encodes CASTTSGWQPQHF.

V gene TRBV7-8 combines with J gene TRBJ1-1; TRBD1 is a possible D gene (5 bases). V was clipped by 5 bases and J by 1 base, with 8 bases between them. The CDR3 covers 13 residues. The germline V gene has CDR1 SGHVS and CDR2 FQNEAQ. The CDR3 here is CASSGRENTEAFF. The CDR3, as DNA: TGTGCCAGCAGCGGCAGGGAGAACACTGAAGCTTTCTTT.

This sequence joins TRBV5-1 and TRBJ1-1; unclear D gene. Trimming left V 4 bases short and J 1 base short, with 14 bases between. The germline gives CDR1 SGHRS, CDR2 YFSETQ. This CDR3 is built from 15 residues. The CDR3 DNA reads TGCGCCAGCAGCCTTGGACCTCCACCGAACACTGAAGCTTTCTTT. It is translated as CASSLGPPPNTEAFF.

This clone turned up a few times. V and J are TRBV28 and TRBJ2-7; 8 bases are shared with TRBD2. The CDR3 is 15 residues long. Unmatched junction bases numbered 5, after V lost 4 bases and J lost 0 bases. Germline assignment: CDR1 MDHEN and CDR2 SYDVKM. DNA of the CDR3: TGTGCCAGCAGTTCAGTAGCGGGATACTCCTACGAGCAGTACTTC. Translating gives CASSSVAGYSYEQYF.

This sequence joins TRBV18 and TRBJ2-5, with D possibly TRBD1 on 6 matching bases. V was pared by 5 bases and J by 5 bases, with 12 bases between. This CDR3 region has 13 residues. CDR1 is KGHSH and CDR2 is LQKENI in the germline V gene. The CDR3 bases are TGTGCCAGCTCAGCCGGACAGTCGGAGACCCAGTACTTC. Translated: CASSAGQSETQYF.

This clone was counted between two and nine times. The genes are TRBV6-5 and TRBJ1-5; D uncertain. Germline lookup yields CDR1 MNHEY and CDR2 SVGAGI. V shed 6 bases and J shed 2 bases, with 11 bases lying between them. The CDR3 extends over 14 amino acids. Here the CDR3 reads CASRRHIGNQPQHF. Here the CDR3 DNA reads TGTGCCAGCAGACGACACATCGGCAATCAGCCCCAGCATTTT.

The rearrangement uses TRBV6-5 and TRBJ1-5; no definite D call. Germline-derived CDR1 and CDR2 are MNHEY and SVGAGI. V shed 10 bases and J shed 6 bases, with 13 bases lying between them. There are 12 residues in the CDR3. The CDR3 sequence is CATNTNGQPQHF. In DNA, the CDR3 is TGTGCCACCAACACCAACGGTCAGCCCCAGCATTTT.

There are a few counts of this clone. In nucleotides, the CDR3 is TGTGCCAGCAGCTACCTCAGGGACAGATTCGTCCTGACTTTC. Protein product: CASSYLRDRFVLTF. The rearrangement uses TRBV7-8 and TRBJ2-6; 7 bases are shared with TRBD1. The CDR3 extends over 14 amino acids. From germline, CDR1 is SGHVS and CDR2 FQNEAQ. V gave up 4 bases and J gave up 12 bases; unmatched junction bases: 9.

CDR3 bases: TGTGCCAGCAGCTCCCAGGAGGGCCCCTACGAGCAGTACTTC. It is translated as CASSSQEGPYEQYF. The chain uses TRBV7-2 and TRBJ2-7, with D perhaps TRBD2 (6 bases). Germline assignment: CDR1 SGHTA and CDR2 FQGNSA. The CDR3 has 14 amino acids. The ends were cut back, 4 bases at V and 2 bases at J, with 12 bases in the middle. Full variable domain (outside the CDR3, taken from reference TRBV7-2 and TRBJ2-7): GAGVSQSPSNKVTEKGKDVELRCDPISGHTALYWYRQSLGQGLEFLIYFQGNSAPDKSGLPSDRFSAERTGGSVSTLTIQRTQQEDSAVYLCASSSQEGPYEQYFGPGTRLTVT.

The chain combines TRBV6-5 with TRBJ2-5; maybe TRBD1 (7 bases). CDR3 size: 14 residues. CDR1 is MNHEY and CDR2 is SVGAGI in the germline V gene. The V and J ends lost 5 bases and 7 bases respectively, with 17 bases between them. The chain's CDR3 is CASSTYRGGGTQYF. For the CDR3, the DNA is TGTGCCAGCAGTACATACAGGGGAGGAGGGACCCAGTACTTC.

The chain employs TRBV9 and TRBJ1-3, with 8 bases that match TRBD1. From germline, CDR1 is SGDLS and CDR2 YYNGEE. The J segment lost 2 bases and the V segment lost 0 bases, leaving 4 bases of the junction unmatched. This CDR3 has 16 amino acids. The CDR3 loop reads CASSVDPGQAGNTIYF. For the CDR3, the DNA is TGTGCCAGCAGCGTAGATCCGGGACAGGCTGGAAACACCATATATTTT.

This sequence joins TRBV18 and TRBJ2-7; unclear D gene. Trimming shortened V by 0 bases and J by 0 bases, and 9 bases separated the two germline ends. The CDR3 runs 15 residues. CDR1 and CDR2 (germline): KGHSH, LQKENI. The CDR3 bases are TGTGCCAGCTCACCACCGGTAAGCGCCTCCTACGAGCAGTACTTC. This encodes CASSPPVSASYEQYF.

CDR3 protein: CASSIVGGTGEQYF. The DNA for the CDR3 is TGTGCCAGTAGTATCGTCGGAGGGACCGGCGAGCAGTACTTC. The chain employs TRBV19 and TRBJ2-7; a possible D gene is TRBD2 (6 bases). The CDR3 runs to 14 residues. With 3 bases removed from V and 6 bases from J, the gap between germline ends came to 15 bases. The germline CDR1 and CDR2 sequences are LNHDA and SQIVND (reference sequence).

This chain connects TRBV5-1 to TRBJ2-5; D uncertain. CDR3 length: 15 amino acids. The V gene lost 4 bases and the J gene lost 2 bases, with 15 bases spanning the gap. Germline V lookup: CDR1 SGHRS, CDR2 YFSETQ. In nucleotides, the CDR3 is TGCGCCAGCAGCACCCAGGACGGCCCTCAAGAGACCCAGTACTTC. Protein: CASSTQDGPQETQYF.

This chain uses TRBV6-6 with TRBJ2-7, with D perhaps TRBD1 (6 bases). Germline assignment: CDR1 MNHNY and CDR2 SVGAGI (reference sequence). This CDR3 has 14 amino acids. With 5 bases removed from V and 5 bases from J, the gap between germline ends came to 16 bases. In DNA, the CDR3 is TGTGCCAGCAGTCACACCGGGACAACCCACGAGCAGTACTTC. As protein: CASSHTGTTHEQYF.

The table lists this clone with a few counts. The CDR3 bases are TGTGCCAGCAGTACAGGGGAGTGGGATACGCAGTATTTT. Its protein is CASSTGEWDTQYF. The V and J genes are TRBV28 and TRBJ2-3; 7 positions agree with TRBD1. The junction had 5 bases not matched to a gene; V was cut back by 5 bases and J by 6 bases. Germline V gene data show CDR1 as MDHEN and CDR2 as SYDVKM. CDR3 length: 13 residues. Full variable domain (remainder filled in from reference TRBV28 and TRBJ2-3): DVKVTQSSRYLVKRTGEKVFLECVQDMDHENMFWYRQDPGLGLRLIYFSYDVKMKEKGDIPEGYSVSREKKERFSLILESASTNQTSMYLCASSTGEWDTQYFGPGTRLTVL.

CDR3 bases: TGTGCCATCAGGGGGAACTCGTGGGGGACTGAAGCTTTCTTT. Protein: CAIRGNSWGTEAFF. The chain couples TRBV10-3 to TRBJ1-1; D may be TRBD1 (5 bases). The CDR3 extends over 14 amino acids. The germline V gene has CDR1 ENHRY and CDR2 SYGVKD. V was pared by 6 bases and J by 5 bases, with 16 bases between.

The rearrangement joins TRBV7-8 to TRBJ1-1; no definite D call. The CDR3 runs to 11 residues. V was shortened by 6 bases and J by 4 bases, with 6 bases between the two germline ends. The germline V gene has CDR1 SGHVS and CDR2 FQNEAQ. CDR3 nucleotide sequence: TGTGCCAGCAGTCTGGGCACTGAAGCTTTCTTT. This sequence encodes CASSLGTEAFF.

The chain recombines TRBV2 with TRBJ2-7; 7 nucleotides agree with TRBD1. Germline V gives CDR1 SNHLY, CDR2 FYNNEI. This CDR3 is 14 amino acids long. V shed 4 bases, J shed 5 bases, and the junction held 8 bases outside the gene matches. The CDR3 spells CASSGLRGLNEQYF. The DNA for the CDR3 is TGTGCCAGCAGTGGACTCAGGGGGTTAAACGAGCAGTACTTC. The variable domain in full, with the rest retrieved from reference TRBV2 and TRBJ2-7, is EPEVTQTPSHQVTQMGQEVILRCVPISNHLYFYWYRQILGQKVEFLVSFYNNEISEKSEIFDDQFSVERPDGSNFTLKIRSTKLEDSAMYFCASSGLRGLNEQYFGPGTRLTVT.

This sequence joins TRBV28 and TRBJ2-7; D is uncertain. The CDR3 spans 10 residues. Germline CDR1 is MDHEN and CDR2 is SYDVKM. Trimming stripped 2 bases from V and 8 bases from J, with 4 bases between. The DNA for the CDR3 is TGTGCCAGCAGTTTAATCAAGCAGTACTTC. This sequence encodes CASSLIKQYF.

The chain recombines TRBV29-1 with TRBJ1-4; tentative D call: TRBD1 (6 bases). V was trimmed by 2 bases and J by 3 bases, leaving 10 bases between them. Germline V CDR1 and CDR2: SQVTM, ANQGSEA. This CDR3 has 14 residues. DNA of the CDR3: TGCAGCGTTGAACCTAGGGGGGCTAATGAAAAACTGTTTTTT. Translation: CSVEPRGANEKLFF.